Each of the 26 T cell receptor beta chains below was sequenced from the same sample in a study of blood T cell repertoires in COVID-19. The method was immunoSEQ multiplex PCR; TCRdb's version includes in-frame clones alone and lacks a portion of them. The repertoire has approximately 98,000 clones, less than 85% of them found once; the top ten carry 1.5% to 2%. The sequenced material came from peripheral blood. The origin of the receptors is a woman aged 40-49 years with acute or convalescent COVID-19.

This clone was detected once. The V call is TRBV29-1, the J call TRBJ1-2; 9 bases line up with TRBD1. CDR3 length: 12 amino acids. The V gene end was trimmed by 5 bases and the J gene end by 4 bases; junction bases not matched to a gene: 2. From germline, CDR1 is SQVTM and CDR2 ANQGSEA. The CDR3 DNA reads TGCAGCGTTTCGGGACAGGGCTATGGCTACACCTTC. Protein product: CSVSGQGYGYTF.

The rearrangement links TRBV5-1 to TRBJ1-5; possibly TRBD1 for D (6 bases). The germline gives CDR1 SGHRS, CDR2 YFSETQ. The CDR3 totals 15 residues. Between the trimmed V and J ends, which lost 3 bases and 4 bases, there was a span of 14 bases. DNA for the CDR3: TGCGCCAGCAGCTCTGGAGGACAGATGAATCAGCCCCAGCATTTT. It specifies CASSSGGQMNQPQHF. Filled out from reference TRBV5-1 and TRBJ1-5, the complete variable domain reads KAGVTQTPRYLIKTRGQQVTLSCSPISGHRSVSWYQQTPGQGLQFLFEYFSETQRNKGNFPGRFSGRQFSNSRSEMNVSTLELGDSALYLCASSSGGQMNQPQHFGDGTRLSIL.

The chain joins TRBV7-2 to TRBJ1-6; D is possibly TRBD1 (5 bases). V was cut by 3 bases and J by 6 bases, with 9 bases left in between. This CDR3 is built from 14 residues. Germline CDR1 reads SGHTA; CDR2 reads FQGNSA. The DNA of the CDR3 is TGTGCCAGCAGCTTTGGCAGGGCTAATTCACCCCTCCACTTT. Protein: CASSFGRANSPLHF.

The J gene is TRBJ2-7, the V gene TRBV7-9; 9 bases fit TRBD1. The trim removed 8 bases at V and 4 bases at J, leaving 3 bases unmatched. The CDR3 contains 12 residues. The germline gives CDR1 SEHNR, CDR2 FQNEAQ (reference sequence). CDR3 sequence: CASSDRGYEQYF. DNA of the CDR3: TGTGCCAGCTCCGACAGGGGGTACGAGCAGTACTTC.

J is TRBJ2-7 and V is TRBV25-1; D unresolved. This CDR3 comprises 10 residues. The germline CDR1 and CDR2 sequences are MGHDK and SYGVNS. V was shortened by 7 bases and J by 9 bases, with 10 bases between the two germline ends. Here the CDR3 DNA reads TGTGCCAGCAATCGACGCGGGCAGTACTTC. Translation gives CASNRRGQYF.

The chain is built from TRBV5-1 and TRBJ2-7; TRBD1 matches 10 bases. The V and J ends lost 0 bases and 2 bases, in that order; junction bases with no gene match: 8. The V gene's germline CDR1 is SGHRS and CDR2 YFSETQ. The CDR3 loop spans 17 amino acids. The CDR3 nucleotides read TGCGCCAGCAGCTTGGCCGGGACAGGGGCCGGCACCTACGAGCAGTACTTC. As protein: CASSLAGTGAGTYEQYF. Complete variable domain (other parts from reference TRBV5-1 and TRBJ2-7): KAGVTQTPRYLIKTRGQQVTLSCSPISGHRSVSWYQQTPGQGLQFLFEYFSETQRNKGNFPGRFSGRQFSNSRSEMNVSTLELGDSALYLCASSLAGTGAGTYEQYFGPGTRLTVT.

This sequence joins TRBV7-9 and TRBJ2-2; no clear D. The CDR3 has 12 amino acids. Germline CDR1 is SEHNR and CDR2 is FQNEAQ (reference sequence). Trimming pared 6 bases from V and 6 bases from J, leaving 8 bases between. The CDR3 reads CASSFLSGELFF. The CDR3, as DNA: TGTGCCAGCAGTTTCCTTTCCGGGGAGCTGTTTTTT.

The chain recombines TRBV9 with TRBJ2-3; no reliable D call. The CDR3 runs to 15 residues. Germline CDR1 reads SGDLS; CDR2 reads YYNGEE. Trimming left V 0 bases short and J 2 bases short, with 10 bases between. The CDR3 nucleotides read TGTGCCAGCAGCGTAGGGCCCACGTACACAGATACGCAGTATTTT. It yields the protein CASSVGPTYTDTQYF.

Here the CDR3 reads CASSQGRDRGVYNEQFF. As DNA, the CDR3 is TGCGCCAGCAGCCAAGGCCGGGACAGGGGCGTCTACAATGAGCAGTTCTTC. J is TRBJ2-1 and V is TRBV4-1, with 10 nucleotides matching TRBD1. The germline gives CDR1 MGHRA, CDR2 YSYEKL. Losses at the gene ends were 1 base for V and 3 bases for J; bases not matched to a gene: 6. This CDR3 is built from 17 residues.

The CDR3 sequence is CASSPGLAGINEQFF. The CDR3 DNA is TGTGCCAGCTCACCTGGACTAGCGGGGATAAATGAGCAGTTCTTC. This chain joins TRBV18 and TRBJ2-1; 12 nucleotides align to TRBD2. Per the germline V gene, CDR1 is KGHSH and CDR2 is LQKENI. Trimming removed 3 bases from V and 7 bases from J; junction bases left unmatched: 4. This CDR3 region has 15 residues.

This chain uses TRBV28 with TRBJ1-5; no clear D gene. The V end lost 7 bases, the J end lost 5 bases, and 12 bases lay between the germline ends. Germline V gives CDR1 MDHEN, CDR2 SYDVKM. CDR3 size: 13 residues. The CDR3 sequence: CASNYARYQPQHF. The CDR3 DNA reads as TGTGCCAGCAACTATGCACGTTATCAGCCCCAGCATTTT.

The chain has TRBV5-1 and TRBJ2-3, with 12 positions matching TRBD2. J gave up 4 bases and V 4 bases, and 1 base lay outside the gene matches. The CDR3 has 14 residues. Germline V gene sequence: CDR1 SGHRS, CDR2 YFSETQ. CDR3 region: CASSLAGGADTQYF. For the CDR3, the DNA is TGCGCCAGCAGCCTAGCGGGGGGGGCAGATACGCAGTATTTT. Variable domain in full (rest from reference TRBV5-1 and TRBJ2-3): KAGVTQTPRYLIKTRGQQVTLSCSPISGHRSVSWYQQTPGQGLQFLFEYFSETQRNKGNFPGRFSGRQFSNSRSEMNVSTLELGDSALYLCASSLAGGADTQYFGPGTRLTVL.

V is TRBV6-5 and J is TRBJ1-5; 7 positions match TRBD1. V gave up 10 bases and J gave up 4 bases; unmatched junction bases: 10. Germline-derived CDR1 and CDR2 are MNHEY and SVGAGI. CDR3 size: 14 residues. The CDR3: CAKPWDRRNQPQHF. The DNA of the CDR3 is TGTGCCAAGCCCTGGGACAGACGTAATCAGCCCCAGCATTTT.

The chain couples TRBV15 to TRBJ1-2; possibly TRBD1 for D (5 bases). CDR1 and CDR2 from the germline V gene are LNHNV and YYDKDF (reference sequence). The CDR3 contains 14 residues. V was trimmed by 3 bases and J by 3 bases, leaving 11 bases between them. The CDR3 nucleotides read TGTGCCACCAGCAGTTCCTCGACAGACTATGGCTACACCTTC. Translating gives CATSSSSTDYGYTF.

CDR3 nucleotide sequence: TGTGCCAGCTCACCACCGCCCGGCAGCGGTAGAGGGAACTATGGCTACACCTTC. Translation gives CASSPPPGSGRGNYGYTF. V gene TRBV18 combines with J gene TRBJ1-2, with D unresolved. Trimming stripped 0 bases from V and 2 bases from J, with 19 bases between. The CDR3 loop spans 18 amino acids. CDR1 and CDR2 (germline): KGHSH, LQKENI.

The rearrangement uses TRBV4-3 and TRBJ2-7; D is undetermined. Trimming removed 0 bases at V and 1 base at J, with 7 bases between. The length of the CDR3 is 14 residues. Germline V CDR1 and CDR2: LGHNA, YSLEER. For the CDR3, the DNA is TGCGCCAGCAGCCAAGAAATAACTTCCTACGAGCAGTACTTC. This encodes CASSQEITSYEQYF.

The chain recombines TRBV18 with TRBJ2-1; D is uncertain. This CDR3 spans 15 amino acids. The ends were cut back, 2 bases at V and 2 bases at J, with 10 bases in the middle. Germline V gene sequence: CDR1 KGHSH, CDR2 LQKENI. CDR3 in amino acids: CASSPTTSAYNEQFF. For the CDR3, the DNA is TGTGCCAGCTCACCAACAACCTCCGCCTACAATGAGCAGTTCTTC.

In this sample, this clone turned up a few times. The V gene is TRBV4-3, the J gene TRBJ2-1; 10 bases align to TRBD2. The V segment lost 0 bases and the J segment 9 bases; nucleotides outside the gene matches: 11. The CDR3 loop spans 17 amino acids. Germline CDR1 reads LGHNA; CDR2 reads YSLEER. CDR3 sequence (DNA): TGCGCCAGCAGCCAAGAGTACCGACTAGCGGGTATATCTGAGCAGTTCTTC. Its protein product is CASSQEYRLAGISEQFF.

The chain employs TRBV4-1 and TRBJ2-3, with D maybe TRBD1 (6 bases). The germline V gene has CDR1 MGHRA and CDR2 YSYEKL. Trimming left V 5 bases short and J 10 bases short, with 13 bases between. There are 12 residues in the CDR3. CDR3 sequence reads: CASSAGVGSQYF. The CDR3 DNA reads TGCGCCAGCAGCGCAGGGGTGGGATCGCAGTATTTT.

This chain links TRBV6-5 with TRBJ2-2, with a tentative D call TRBD2 (7 bases). There are 15 residues in the CDR3. Germline CDR1 MNHEY, CDR2 SVGAGI. Trimming cost V 4 bases and J 4 bases, with 13 bases left between them. The CDR3 coding sequence is TGTGCCAGCAGTTTGGGGGGGCCTATCACCGGGGAGCTGTTTTTT. It specifies CASSLGGPITGELFF.

This clone turned up a few times. The CDR3 is CASSQEVGQGGREAFF. Here the CDR3 DNA reads TGTGCCAGCAGCCAAGAAGTCGGCCAGGGGGGCAGAGAAGCTTTCTTT. The rearrangement joins TRBV3-1 (or the pseudogene TRBV3-2) to TRBJ1-1; 7 nucleotides line up with TRBD1. Germline values: CDR1 LGHDT, CDR2 YNNKEL (reference sequence). CDR3 length equals 16 residues. The J segment lost 8 bases and the V segment lost 0 bases, leaving 12 bases of the junction unmatched.

The V gene is TRBV6-5, the J gene TRBJ2-7; no reliable D call. CDR1 is MNHEY, CDR2 SVGAGI, per germline. The CDR3 sequence is 11 residues long. V lost 6 bases and J lost 3, with 6 bases in between. The chain's CDR3 is CASRSGYEQYF. The CDR3 DNA follows: TGTGCCAGCAGGTCAGGCTACGAGCAGTACTTC.

J is TRBJ1-2 and V is TRBV28, with D unresolved. The CDR3 length is 15 residues. V gave up 7 bases and J gave up 4 bases, with 19 bases separating them. The germline gives CDR1 MDHEN, CDR2 SYDVKM. CDR3 nucleotide sequence: TGTGCCAGCACCTCGGGTGTGGACTCCAGCTATGGCTACACCTTC. It specifies CASTSGVDSSYGYTF.

This chain uses TRBV2 with TRBJ2-4; D may be TRBD2 (5 bases). The CDR3 runs 13 residues. With 2 bases removed from V and 9 bases from J, the gap between germline ends came to 11 bases. CDR1 is SNHLY, CDR2 FYNNEI, per germline. CDR3 bases: TGTGCCAGCAGTGAATACGGGGAAAGCATTCAGTACTTC. Encoded protein: CASSEYGESIQYF.

This rearrangement joins TRBV9 to TRBJ2-3, with unresolved D. The length of the CDR3 is 12 residues. The germline V gene encodes CDR1 SGDLS and CDR2 YYNGEE. V dropped 0 bases and J dropped 6 bases, with 5 bases sitting between them. Here the CDR3 reads CASSVASDTQYF. Written as DNA, the CDR3 is TGTGCCAGCAGCGTAGCGTCTGATACGCAGTATTTT.

The J gene is TRBJ1-6, the V gene TRBV6-1; D is unclear. Germline CDR1 and CDR2: MNHNS and SASEGT. CDR3 length: 14 residues. Trimming cost V 3 bases and J 6 bases, with 9 bases left between them. In DNA form, the CDR3 reads TGTGCCAGCAGTGAGATAGGGAGTAATTCACCCCTCCACTTT. Translating gives CASSEIGSNSPLHF.